Included here is one TCR beta chain sequence, with context. The data were obtained in a study of blood T cell repertoires in COVID-19. At the level of the study: The United States, Italy and Spain provided the acute and convalescent COVID-19 samples. In each case, the material was cDNA or gDNA derived from T cells, B-cell-depleted T cells, or PBMCs.

Methods used by the authors: The assay estimated nucleated cells by amplifying reference gene primers. The assay was immunoSEQ multiplex PCR, and TCRdb's table has in-frame clones only and misses some. D and trimming were read from the DNA, whereas the V and J calls and clone size are those reported in that table. The table records about 200,000 clones, more than 70% of them present only once. V lost 5 bases, J lost 3 bases, and 15 bases lay in between. The CDR3 has 14 amino acids. Germline V gene lookup returns CDR1 SGHKS and CDR2 YYEKEE (reference sequence). The rearrangement uses TRBV5-5 and TRBJ2-7, with D hard to call. The sample comprised peripheral blood. The receptor's source is a man in his forties with active or convalescent COVID-19. CDR3 sequence (DNA): TGTGCCAGCAGTCGCACGGGTCAGATCTACGAGCAGTACTTC. Encoded protein: CASSRTGQIYEQYF. Filled out from reference TRBV5-5 and TRBJ2-7, the complete variable domain reads DAGVTQSPTHLIKTRGQQVTLRCSPISGHKSVSWYQQVLGQGPQFIFQYYEKEERGRGNFPDRFSARQFPNYSSELNVNALLLGDSALYLCASSRTGQIYEQYFGPGTRLTVT.